Sequencing of this T cell receptor (beta chain) was carried out in a study of T-cell memory formation after mild COVID-19. Study-level findings and limits: Clones shrinking between day 15 and 85 showed a balanced CD4/CD8 split, and those that grew later tilted toward CD4+. Chiefly within CM and EM were the contracting CD4+ clones; CD8+ ones were within EMRA. Memory from before infection featured some responding clones, which suggests cross-reactive memory joined.

TCRdb reprocessed the 5' RACE reads with MiXCR, giving one entry per CDR3 protein. The table includes under 50,000 distinct CDR3 sequences, 25% to 35% detected once. V lost 1 base and J 4 bases, leaving 4 bases between the germline ends. Germline lookup yields CDR1 SGHTA and CDR2 FQGTGA. This CDR3 region has 13 residues. This clonotype was observed once. Its antigen remains unknown. The V gene is TRBV7-3, the J gene TRBJ2-2, with no clear D. The sequenced material came from PBMCs or a T cell subset sorted from them (not recorded which). The TCR was taken from a man between 18 and 35 years old who had mild COVID-19 (a few samples of this study predate the infection). Cell type and time point are not known. The CDR3 loop reads CASSLNPTGELFF. The CDR3 DNA reads TGTGCCAGCAGCTTAAACCCCACCGGGGAGCTGTTTTTT.